This is a list of T cell receptor beta chains from one sample in a study of CD4+ T cells in melanoma. Some clones are missing from TCRdb's copy, which holds only in-frame ones; the method was immunoSEQ multiplex PCR. The sample lists over 130,000 clones; around nine tenths were seen once. These receptors were collected from a human donor with melanoma. Both conserved end residues are part of each CDR3.

TRBJ2-1	TRBV18	CASSPGQGVKNEQFF
TRBJ1-1	TRBV5-1	CASRGGPNTEAFF
TRBJ2-5	TRBV4-2	CASSQDRSETQYF
TRBJ1-1	TRBV7-9	CASSLGFVGVGAFF
TRBJ2-5	TRBV27	CASSRLAAQETQYF
TRBJ1-6	TRBV19	CASSMSSGINSPLHF
TRBJ2-1	TRBV2	CASSEGTAYNEQFF
TRBJ2-1	TRBV5-1	CASSSTGGAYNEQFF
TRBJ1-5	TRBV10-3	CAIAGQVNQPQHF
TRBJ2-5	TRBV6-6	CASRLDRQETQYF
TRBJ1-2	TRBV11-2	CASSLSSRLGYTF
TRBJ1-4	TRBV7-9	CATMKSSTNEKLFF
TRBJ1-4	TRBV11-2	CASSPRLASNLGKLFF
TRBJ1-6	TRBV30	CAWSAAATGSSPLHF
TRBJ2-7	TRBV7-9	CASSPGTGYPDEQYF
TRBJ1-4	TRBV14	CASSRLGGMPEKLFF
TRBJ1-4	TRBV4-2	CASSRQGGSNEKLFF
TRBJ2-1	TRBV10-2	CASSRSTSGIYNEQFF
TRBJ2-6	TRBV2	CASSAGQISGANVLTF
TRBJ2-2	TRBV5-1	CASSLGTTGTGELFF
TRBJ1-3	TRBV5-4	CASSSGGLSSGNTIYF
TRBJ2-7	TRBV29-1	CSAGTGQGNEQYF
TRBJ1-1	TRBV7-9	CASSRTGNTEAFF
TRBJ1-2	TRBV15	CATSRDQGSAYGYTF
TRBJ2-5	TRBV30	CAWSGTVDGTQYF
TRBJ1-1	TRBV6-6	CASNKDRGWNTEAFF
TRBJ1-2	TRBV10-3	CAIQKDNLNYGYTF
TRBJ2-1	TRBV5-1	CASRLWGSSYNEQFF
TRBJ2-1	TRBV7-3	CASSGTSARSEQFF
TRBJ2-3	TRBV2	CASSGAGLSTDTQYF
TRBJ1-1	TRBV6-5	CASTRQALNRAEAFF
TRBJ2-3	TRBV6-5	CASRVQGGVTDTQYF
TRBJ2-6	TRBV19	CASTLTGVGANVLTF
TRBJ2-5	TRBV11-2	CASSLGQEETQYF
TRBJ1-5	TRBV21-1	CASIKQWTCNQPQHF
TRBJ1-1	TRBV30	CAWRPDRGGSKITEAFF
TRBJ1-2	TRBV20-1	CSSALSYGYTF
TRBJ1-2	TRBV9	CASSVEGQGAFGYTF
TRBJ1-1	TRBV18	CAGAGGLNTEAFF
TRBJ1-1	TRBV6-1	CASSTIPGNTEAFF
TRBJ1-5	TRBV7-8	CASSLLPAFSNQPQHF
TRBJ2-3	TRBV7-2	CASSLAGGLDTQYF
TRBJ2-7	TRBV5-1	CASSGSSYEQYF
TRBJ2-2	TRBV18	CASSLSRDTGELFF
TRBJ2-7	TRBV5-1	CASSLGQDRSYEQYF
TRBJ1-5	TRBV4-1	CASSQVGVGQPQHF
TRBJ2-3	TRBV5-1	CASSNVPPSPSSTDTQYF
TRBJ2-3	TRBV7-9	CASSLGQGSTDTQYF
TRBJ1-1	TRBV5-8	CASSFPQNTEAFF
TRBJ1-2	TRBV12-5	CASGLGRGPGYTF